Listed below are T cell receptor beta chains from one sample, sequenced in a study of cytomegalovirus exposure and HLA in healthy donors. Profiled with immunoSEQ multiplex PCR; TCRdb holds only in-frame clones, not every one. Found here are approximately 120,000 clones, approximately 10% of them singletons; the top ten hold 4.6%. Sequenced material: PBMCs. The receptor set was obtained from a woman aged 18 to 35 in good health and CMV-seropositive. Both conserved end residues are part of each CDR3. The D gene is left open where the match is weak. Not all rows give a size; the values are once, few, many and, for expanded clones, a class.

TRBJ2-1 NA TRBV6-5 TRBD2 CASSYDSGRGGEQFF TGTGCCAGCAGTTACGATAGCGGGAGGGGAGGTGAGCAGTTCTTC
TRBJ2-7 few TRBV2 NA CASRTGGVYEQYF TGTGCCAGCAGGACAGGAGGAGTCTACGAGCAGTACTTC
TRBJ1-1 few TRBV5-1 TRBD1 CASSLMGQGVTEAFF TGCGCCAGCAGCTTGATGGGACAGGGGGTTACTGAAGCTTTCTTT
TRBJ1-2 NA TRBV7-8 NA CASSLPGQGGYTF TGTGCCAGCAGCTTACCAGGGCAGGGTGGCTACACCTTC
TRBJ1-1 few TRBV6-6 TRBD1 CASSTGTGTGPEAFF TGTGCCAGCAGTACCGGGACAGGTACGGGACCTGAAGCTTTCTTT
TRBJ1-4 NA TRBV5-1 NA CASSSGTTNEKLFF TGCGCCAGCAGCTCCGGTACAACTAATGAAAAACTGTTTTTT
TRBJ2-7 few TRBV5-1 NA CASRIGVAEQYF TGCGCCAGCAGAATCGGGGTTGCCGAGCAGTACTTC
TRBJ2-6 few TRBV5-1 NA CASSPPSGGGFASGANVLTF TGCGCCAGCAGTCCCCCCAGTGGGGGGGGCTTCGCGTCTGGGGCCAACGTCCTGACTTTC
TRBJ2-6 NA TRBV7-9 NA CASSYTILTGANVLTF TGTGCCAGCAGTTACACAATTTTGACTGGGGCCAACGTCCTGACTTTC
TRBJ2-1 few TRBV5-4 TRBD1 CASAKPGQGYNEQFF TGTGCCAGCGCAAAACCGGGACAGGGATACAATGAGCAGTTCTTC
TRBJ1-5 NA TRBV5-8 NA CASSSQGPQHF TGTGCCAGCAGCTCCCAGGGGCCCCAGCATTTT
TRBJ2-7 few TRBV21-1 NA CASSKRRGRDVGEQYF TGTGCCAGCAGCAAGCGGAGGGGAAGGGACGTGGGAGAGCAGTACTTC
TRBJ2-1 NA TRBV5-4 NA CASSLAGGAAYNEQFF TGTGCCAGCAGCTTGGCTGGCGGGGCCGCCTACAATGAGCAGTTCTTC
TRBJ2-1 NA TRBV5-4 NA CASSLAGSSYNEQFF TGTGCCAGCAGCTTGGCCGGGAGCTCCTACAATGAGCAGTTCTTC
TRBJ2-4 few TRBV13 TRBD1 CASNPGQGDIQYF TGTGCCAGCAACCCGGGACAGGGAGACATTCAGTACTTC
TRBJ1-1 NA TRBV18 NA CASSGEESGTEAFF TGTGCCAGCTCAGGTGAGGAGAGTGGCACTGAAGCTTTCTTT
TRBJ2-1 few TRBV11-2 NA CASSFTGFNEQFF TGTGCCAGCAGCTTTACAGGGTTCAATGAGCAGTTCTTC
TRBJ2-6 few TRBV9 NA CASSAIPTRGVLTF TGTGCCAGCAGCGCCATCCCGACTCGGGGCGTCCTGACTTTC
TRBJ2-1 few TRBV5-1 NA CASSPPWRSSYNEQFF TGCGCCAGCAGCCCCCCGTGGCGGAGCTCCTACAATGAGCAGTTCTTC
TRBJ2-3 few TRBV7-8 NA CASSFQGWTDTQYF TGTGCCAGCAGCTTTCAGGGTTGGACAGATACGCAGTATTTT
TRBJ2-2 NA TRBV11-3 NA CASRGEVTGELFF TGTGCCAGCAGGGGAGAGGTGACCGGGGAGCTGTTTTTT
TRBJ1-3 few TRBV6-1 TRBD1 CATQGGSGNTIYF TGTGCCACGCAGGGGGGCTCTGGAAACACCATATATTTT
TRBJ2-7 NA TRBV5-1 TRBD2 CASSPTSGYEQYF TGCGCCAGCAGCCCCACTAGCGGGTACGAGCAGTACTTC
TRBJ2-1 once TRBV7-6 TRBD2 CASSPLGGPDEQFF TGTGCCAGCAGCCCCTTGGGAGGGCCGGATGAGCAGTTCTTC
TRBJ2-1 few TRBV4-2 NA CASSQEVQGLNEQFF TGTGCCAGCAGCCAAGAAGTACAGGGTCTCAATGAGCAGTTCTTC
TRBJ1-3 few TRBV7-9 NA CASSLIGEPGNTIYF TGTGCCAGCAGCTTAATTGGAGAGCCTGGAAACACCATATATTTT
TRBJ2-3 NA TRBV28 NA CASRRAPSVADTQYF TGTGCCAGCAGACGGGCCCCCTCCGTAGCGGATACGCAGTATTTT
TRBJ2-7 NA TRBV18 NA CASSPLTTESEQYF TGTGCCAGCTCACCGCTAACCACTGAAAGTGAGCAGTACTTC
TRBJ2-7 NA TRBV6-5 NA CASSRGPFYEQYF TGTGCCAGCAGTCGCGGGCCGTTCTACGAGCAGTACTTC
TRBJ2-7 NA TRBV6-5 NA CASSRDLYEQYF TGTGCCAGCAGCCGGGATCTCTACGAGCAGTACTTC
TRBJ2-3 NA TRBV5-1 NA CATRPGQSSTDTQYF TGCGCCACAAGACCGGGACAATCGAGCACAGATACGCAGTATTTT
TRBJ2-5 few TRBV9 TRBD1 CASSFRTGRETQYF TGTGCCAGCAGCTTCCGGACAGGGCGGGAGACCCAGTACTTC
TRBJ2-2 NA TRBV10-3 TRBD2 CAISPGLPNTGELFF TGTGCCATCAGCCCGGGACTACCTAACACCGGGGAGCTGTTTTTT
TRBJ2-3 few TRBV7-9 NA CASSKLGSTDTQYF TGTGCCAGCAGCAAACTAGGGAGCACAGATACGCAGTATTTT